The text below deals with one TCR beta chain. Its target is unknown. This entry is derived from a study of OX40 agonist ivuxolimab in advanced cancers. About the study: Patients achieving partial responses numbered three: one hepatocellular carcinoma case and two cutaneous melanoma cases.

Overall study results and limits: Expanded clones tended on average to be more numerous among CD8+ T cells than CD4+.

Clones were read by immunoSEQ multiplex PCR, and TCRdb kept only the in-frame ones, dropping some. Of about 80,000 clones in the sample, over 75% are singletons; the top ten hold less than 0.4%. CDR3 size: 15 residues. CDR1 MNHNS and CDR2 SASEGT come from the germline V gene. After removal of 8 bases from V and 6 bases from J, the junction contained 8 bases not matched to a gene. This material consisted of CD4+ or CD8+ T cells sorted from blood, taken in a trial of the OX40 agonist ivuxolimab. The receptor's source is an adult with an advanced solid tumor such as melanoma, head and neck, liver or kidney cancer. V is TRBV6-1 and J is TRBJ1-5; TRBD1 matches at 12 bases. The CDR3 DNA is TGTGCCAGCCGAGCCGGGACAGGGGGCCTTCAGCCCCAGCATTTT. As protein: CASRAGTGGLQPQHF.